This T cell receptor beta chain was found in a study of control samples from healthy donors and cancer patients (dated by TCRdb to 2019 to 2021). Receptor amplification or capture employed the immunoSEQ multiplex PCR assay. TCRdb took this table from immuneACCESS and kept in-frame rearrangements with V and J called. Such tables lack part of the clones; where checked against another copy, unresolved V genes explain under half of the gap, and the rest is unexplained. In this sample the table shows tens of thousands of clones, roughly 84% of which occur a single time. The ten largest clones take up under 4.5% of the sample. On this clone itself: The clone's antigen remains unknown. One end of the junction varies from germline; a read error may be responsible.

The TCR comes from a woman in her fifties or sixties in good health. The sample comprised blood.

The DNA is as follows: TGTGCCAGCAGCCGGACTAGCGGGAGGGCCCTACTCTTC. This translates into CASSRTSGRALLF. The V and J genes are TRBV12-3 or TRBV12-4 and TRBJ2-1, and 15 junction bases match TRBD2. The CDR3 holds 13 amino acids from the cysteine to the phenylalanine. The kept DNA is CDR3 alone, 39 bases in frame from the first base.